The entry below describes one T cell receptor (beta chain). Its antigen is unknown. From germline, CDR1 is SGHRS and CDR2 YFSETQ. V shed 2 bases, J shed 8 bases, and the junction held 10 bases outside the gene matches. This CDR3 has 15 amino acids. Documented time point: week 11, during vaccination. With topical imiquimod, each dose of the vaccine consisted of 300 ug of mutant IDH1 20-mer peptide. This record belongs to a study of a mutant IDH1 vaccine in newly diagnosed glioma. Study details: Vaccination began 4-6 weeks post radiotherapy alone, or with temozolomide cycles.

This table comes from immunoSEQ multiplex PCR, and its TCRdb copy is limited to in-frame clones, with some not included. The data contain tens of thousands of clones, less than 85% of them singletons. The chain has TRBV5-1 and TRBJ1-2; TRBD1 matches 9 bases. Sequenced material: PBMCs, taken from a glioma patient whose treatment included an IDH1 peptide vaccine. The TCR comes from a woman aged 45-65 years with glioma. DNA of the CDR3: TGCGCCAGCAGCTTTGGGACAGGGTACTCTTGGGGCTACACCTTC. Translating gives CASSFGTGYSWGYTF.